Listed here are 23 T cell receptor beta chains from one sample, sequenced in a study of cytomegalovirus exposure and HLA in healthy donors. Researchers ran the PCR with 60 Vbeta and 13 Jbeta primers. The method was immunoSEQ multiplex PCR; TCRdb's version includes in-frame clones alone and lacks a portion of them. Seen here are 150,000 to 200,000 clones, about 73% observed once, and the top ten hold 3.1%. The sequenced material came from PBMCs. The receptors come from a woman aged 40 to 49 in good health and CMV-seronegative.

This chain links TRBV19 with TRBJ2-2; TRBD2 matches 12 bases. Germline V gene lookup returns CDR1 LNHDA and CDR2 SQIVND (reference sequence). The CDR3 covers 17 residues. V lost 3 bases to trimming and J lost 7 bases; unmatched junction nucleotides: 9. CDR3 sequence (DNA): TGTGCCAGTAGTATCCACCCTAGCGGGGGGGCCGGCGGGGAGCTGTTTTTT. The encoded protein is CASSIHPSGGAGGELFF.

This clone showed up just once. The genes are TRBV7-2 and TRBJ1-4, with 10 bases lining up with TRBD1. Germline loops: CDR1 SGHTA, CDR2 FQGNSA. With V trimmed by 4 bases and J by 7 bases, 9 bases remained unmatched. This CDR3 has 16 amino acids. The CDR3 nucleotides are TGTGCCAGCAGCTGGGGGACAGGGGTCGGCGGTGAAAAACTGTTTTTT. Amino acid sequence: CASSWGTGVGGEKLFF.

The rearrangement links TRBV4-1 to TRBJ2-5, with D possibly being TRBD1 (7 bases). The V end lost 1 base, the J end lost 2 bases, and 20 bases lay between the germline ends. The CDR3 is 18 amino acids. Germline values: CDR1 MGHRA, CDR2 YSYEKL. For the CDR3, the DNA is TGCGCCAGCAGCCAAGGATCCCGGCTACAGGGGAGGCAAGAGACCCAGTACTTC. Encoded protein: CASSQGSRLQGRQETQYF.

The CDR3: CASSPGTGLRSYANYGYTF. The DNA of the CDR3 is TGCGCCAGCAGCCCCGGGACAGGGCTTAGGAGTTATGCTAACTATGGCTACACCTTC. The genes are TRBV5-1 and TRBJ1-2; 9 bases match TRBD1. The CDR3 is 19 amino acids. Germline CDR1 is SGHRS and CDR2 is YFSETQ. V lost 4 bases, J lost 0 bases, and 16 bases stayed unmatched.

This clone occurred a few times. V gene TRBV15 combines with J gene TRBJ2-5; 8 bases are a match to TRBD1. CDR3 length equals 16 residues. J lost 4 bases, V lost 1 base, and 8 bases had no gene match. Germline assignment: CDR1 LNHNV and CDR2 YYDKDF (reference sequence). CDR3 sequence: CATSRVRPGGVETQYF. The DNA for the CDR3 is TGTGCCACCAGCAGAGTGAGGCCAGGGGGCGTAGAGACCCAGTACTTC.

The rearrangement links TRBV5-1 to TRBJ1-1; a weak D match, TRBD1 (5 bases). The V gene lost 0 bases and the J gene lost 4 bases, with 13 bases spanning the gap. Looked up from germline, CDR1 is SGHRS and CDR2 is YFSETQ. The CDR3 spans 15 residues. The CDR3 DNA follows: TGCGCCAGCAGCTTGGGATATGGAGGGGCCACTGAAGCTTTCTTT. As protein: CASSLGYGGATEAFF. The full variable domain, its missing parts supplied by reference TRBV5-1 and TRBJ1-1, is KAGVTQTPRYLIKTRGQQVTLSCSPISGHRSVSWYQQTPGQGLQFLFEYFSETQRNKGNFPGRFSGRQFSNSRSEMNVSTLELGDSALYLCASSLGYGGATEAFFGQGTRLTVV.

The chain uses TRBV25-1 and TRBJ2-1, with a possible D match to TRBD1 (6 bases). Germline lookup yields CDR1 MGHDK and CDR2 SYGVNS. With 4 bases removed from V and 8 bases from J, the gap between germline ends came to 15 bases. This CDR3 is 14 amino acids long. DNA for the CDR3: TGTGCCAGCAGTGCCGACAGGAGTCGGGATGAGCAGTTCTTC. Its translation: CASSADRSRDEQFF.

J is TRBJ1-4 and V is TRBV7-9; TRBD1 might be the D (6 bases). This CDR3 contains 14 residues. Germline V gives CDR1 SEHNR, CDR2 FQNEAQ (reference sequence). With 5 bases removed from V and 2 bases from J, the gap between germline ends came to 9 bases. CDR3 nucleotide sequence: TGTGCCAGCAGCCAGGGGACCACTAATGAAAAACTGTTTTTT. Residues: CASSQGTTNEKLFF.

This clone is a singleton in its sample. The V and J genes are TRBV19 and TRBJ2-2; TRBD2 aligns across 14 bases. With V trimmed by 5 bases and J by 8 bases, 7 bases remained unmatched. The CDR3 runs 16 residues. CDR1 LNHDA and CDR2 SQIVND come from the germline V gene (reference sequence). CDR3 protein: CASSRTSGGSLGELFF. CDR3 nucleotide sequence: TGTGCCAGTAGTCGGACTAGCGGGGGGTCACTTGGGGAGCTGTTTTTT.

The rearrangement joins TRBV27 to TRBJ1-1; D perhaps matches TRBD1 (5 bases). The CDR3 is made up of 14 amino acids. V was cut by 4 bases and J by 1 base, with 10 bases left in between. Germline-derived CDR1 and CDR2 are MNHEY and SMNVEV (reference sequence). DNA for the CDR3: TGTGCCAGCAGTTCCAGGGAACGGAACACTGAAGCTTTCTTT. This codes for CASSSRERNTEAFF.

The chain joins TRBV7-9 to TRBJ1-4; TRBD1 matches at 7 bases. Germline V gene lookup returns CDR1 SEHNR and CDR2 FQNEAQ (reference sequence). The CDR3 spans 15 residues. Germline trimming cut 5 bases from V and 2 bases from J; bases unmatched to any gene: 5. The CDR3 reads CASSEPGQTNEKLFF. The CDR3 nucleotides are TGTGCCAGCAGCGAACCGGGACAGACTAATGAAAAACTGTTTTTT.

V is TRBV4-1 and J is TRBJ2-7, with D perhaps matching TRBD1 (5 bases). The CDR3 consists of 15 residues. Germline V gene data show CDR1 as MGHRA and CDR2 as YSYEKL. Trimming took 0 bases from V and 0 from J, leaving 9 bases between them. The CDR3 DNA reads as TGCGCCAGCAGCCAAGATCAAGGACACTCCTACGAGCAGTACTTC. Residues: CASSQDQGHSYEQYF.

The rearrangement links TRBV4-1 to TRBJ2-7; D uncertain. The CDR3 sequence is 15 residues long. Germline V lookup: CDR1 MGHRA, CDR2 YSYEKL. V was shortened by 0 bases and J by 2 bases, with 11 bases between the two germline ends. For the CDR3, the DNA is TGCGCCAGCAGCCAAGACCGACTGGAAACCTACGAGCAGTACTTC. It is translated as CASSQDRLETYEQYF.

In nucleotides, the CDR3 is TGTGCCAGCAGCGGGGGCCGGGGGGGCACTGAAGCTTTCTTT. It is translated as CASSGGRGGTEAFF. The V gene is TRBV9, the J gene TRBJ1-1, with a tentative D call TRBD1 (5 bases). This CDR3 contains 14 residues. V lost 3 bases and J lost 4, with 13 bases in between. The germline V gene has CDR1 SGDLS and CDR2 YYNGEE.

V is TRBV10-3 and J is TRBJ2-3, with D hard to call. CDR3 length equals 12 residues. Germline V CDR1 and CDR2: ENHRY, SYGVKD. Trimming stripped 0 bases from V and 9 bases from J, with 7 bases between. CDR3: CAISESASTQYF. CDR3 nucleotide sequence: TGTGCCATCAGTGAGTCAGCCTCGACGCAGTATTTT.

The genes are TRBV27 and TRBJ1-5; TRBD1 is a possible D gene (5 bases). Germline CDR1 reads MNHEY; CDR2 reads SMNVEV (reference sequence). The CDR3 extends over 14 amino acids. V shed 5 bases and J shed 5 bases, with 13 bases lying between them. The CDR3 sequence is CASSPRQGHQPQHF. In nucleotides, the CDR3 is TGTGCCAGCAGTCCCCGGCAGGGCCATCAGCCCCAGCATTTT.

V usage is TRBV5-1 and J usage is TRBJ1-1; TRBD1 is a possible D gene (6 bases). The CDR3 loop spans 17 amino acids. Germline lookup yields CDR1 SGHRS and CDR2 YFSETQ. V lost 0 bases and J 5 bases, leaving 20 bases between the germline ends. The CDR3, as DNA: TGCGCCAGCAGCTTGGATTATCCTACAGGGTTGATAACTGAAGCTTTCTTT. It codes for CASSLDYPTGLITEAFF.

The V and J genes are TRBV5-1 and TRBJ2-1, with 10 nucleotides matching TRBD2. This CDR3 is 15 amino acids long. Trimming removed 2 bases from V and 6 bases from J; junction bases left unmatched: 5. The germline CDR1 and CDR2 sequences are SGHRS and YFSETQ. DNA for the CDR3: TGCGCCAGCAGCTTTAGTATAGCGGGGGGCAATGAGCAGTTCTTC. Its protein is CASSFSIAGGNEQFF.

The CDR3 bases are TGTGCCAGCAGCTTAGATCCGGCCCGGACAGACTATGGCTACACCTTC. The encoded protein is CASSLDPARTDYGYTF. The V gene is TRBV7-9, the J gene TRBJ1-2; a possible D gene is TRBD1 (6 bases). Per germline, CDR1 SEHNR and CDR2 FQNEAQ (reference sequence). The CDR3 is 16 residues long. Trimming left V 1 base short and J 3 bases short, with 15 bases between. The entire variable domain, with the rest obtained from reference TRBV7-9 and TRBJ1-2, is as follows: DTGVSQNPRHKITKRGQNVTFRCDPISEHNRLYWYRQTLGQGPEFLTYFQNEAQLEKSRLLSDRFSAERPKGSFSTLEIQRTEQGDSAMYLCASSLDPARTDYGYTFGSGTRLTVV.

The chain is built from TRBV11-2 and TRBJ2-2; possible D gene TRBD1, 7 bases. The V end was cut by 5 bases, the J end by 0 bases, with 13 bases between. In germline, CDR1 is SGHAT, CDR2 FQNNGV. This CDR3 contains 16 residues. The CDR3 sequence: CASSPRGASNTGELFF. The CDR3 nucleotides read TGTGCCAGCAGCCCCAGGGGGGCCTCGAACACCGGGGAGCTGTTTTTT.

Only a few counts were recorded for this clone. CDR3 coding DNA: TGCGCCAGCAGCCAGGCTGTCTCTGGGGCCAACGTCCTGACTTTC. Residues: CASSQAVSGANVLTF. The genes are TRBV5-1 and TRBJ2-6; D remains ambiguous. The CDR3 has 15 residues. The germline V gene has CDR1 SGHRS and CDR2 YFSETQ. The ends were cut back, 4 bases at V and 0 bases at J, with 8 bases in the middle.

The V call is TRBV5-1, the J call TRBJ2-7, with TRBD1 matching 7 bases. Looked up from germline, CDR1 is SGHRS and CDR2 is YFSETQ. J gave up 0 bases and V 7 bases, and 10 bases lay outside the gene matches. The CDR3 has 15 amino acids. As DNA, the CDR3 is TGCGCCAGCGGCACAGGGGAGAGATTCTCCTACGAGCAGTACTTC. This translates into CASGTGERFSYEQYF. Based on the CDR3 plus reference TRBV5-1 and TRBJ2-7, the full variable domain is KAGVTQTPRYLIKTRGQQVTLSCSPISGHRSVSWYQQTPGQGLQFLFEYFSETQRNKGNFPGRFSGRQFSNSRSEMNVSTLELGDSALYLCASGTGERFSYEQYFGPGTRLTVT.

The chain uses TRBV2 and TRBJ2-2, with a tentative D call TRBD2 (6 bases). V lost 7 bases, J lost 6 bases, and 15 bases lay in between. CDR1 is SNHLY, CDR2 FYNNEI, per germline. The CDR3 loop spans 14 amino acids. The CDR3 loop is CASTPWGVPGELFF. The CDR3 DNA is TGTGCCAGCACTCCTTGGGGGGTACCCGGGGAGCTGTTTTTT.